This paragraph reports one T cell receptor beta chain. Antigen unknown. TCRdb keeps only in-frame clones here, not all; method: immunoSEQ multiplex PCR. The table lists 86,000 or so clones, around 95% of them singletons, with 1.1% to 1.5% in the top ten. Germline CDR1 and CDR2: LNHDA and SQIVND (reference sequence). V was clipped by 3 bases and J by 5 bases, with 11 bases between them. The CDR3 extends over 13 amino acids. The data are from a study of human versus mouse CDR3 diversity and MHC coevolution. Study-wide context: The immunoSEQ assay reportedly detects one in 200,000 T cells. General study results and limits: iCHAO1 estimated the human TCR beta repertoire at 1.5 million to 2 million clonotypes. Human T cells underwent selection on several different MHC II alleles. Mice had fewer CDR3 deletions and insertions than humans on average.

The sequence was obtained from a person between 25 and 69 years old in good health. The gene calls are TRBV19 and TRBJ2-7, with a tentative D call TRBD1 (6 bases). Sequencing was done on a sample of naive CD4+ T cells from blood. Subset described: CD45RO-negative CD62L-positive naive CD4 T cells. This CDR3 reads CASSIRRTDEQYF. CDR3 coding DNA: TGTGCCAGTAGTATCAGGAGGACAGACGAGCAGTACTTC.